A single sample is the source of the 18 T cell receptor beta chains below, sequenced in a study of T-cell reconstitution after alpha-beta-depleted transplantation in children. Preparation of the TCRbeta library involved a method that used unique molecular identifiers. TCRdb re-called the PCR reads through MiXCR, storing one row per CDR3 protein. The sample holds more than 450,000 distinct CDR3 sequences, around 16% seen once. The material was PBMCs from the stem cell graft donor, obtained from the stem cell graft. These receptors were taken from a human donor who donated a stem cell graft to a child with acute lymphoblastic leukemia.

V usage is TRBV5-1 and J usage is TRBJ2-1, with TRBD2 identical over 8 bases. CDR1 is SGHRS, CDR2 YFSETQ, per germline. This CDR3 region has 17 residues. V lost 0 bases, J lost 0 bases, and 5 bases stayed unmatched. CDR3 sequence (DNA): TGCGCCAGCAGCTTGGACCCGGGACTAGACTCCTACAATGAGCAGTTCTTC. Translated: CASSLDPGLDSYNEQFF.

This clonotype was detected a few times. V and J are TRBV7-9 and TRBJ1-2, with D possibly being TRBD1 (6 bases). The CDR3 contains 14 residues. Germline loops: CDR1 SEHNR, CDR2 FQNEAQ (reference sequence). V gave up 0 bases and J gave up 8 bases, with 13 bases separating them. This chain's CDR3 is CASSLAQGSQGYTF. The CDR3 bases are TGTGCCAGCAGCTTAGCGCAGGGGTCACAAGGCTACACCTTC.

This clonotype was detected only a few times. This chain links TRBV20-1 with TRBJ2-5; possibly TRBD2 for D (5 bases). Trimming pared 7 bases from V and 0 bases from J, leaving 18 bases between. CDR3 length equals 15 residues. Germline V gene data show CDR1 as DFQATT and CDR2 as SNEGSKA (reference sequence). CDR3 residues: CSVDLGLRYQETQYF. CDR3 DNA: TGCAGTGTAGATCTTGGACTGAGGTACCAAGAGACCCAGTACTTC.

V gene TRBV12-3 or TRBV12-4 combines with J gene TRBJ1-5; 9 nucleotides align to TRBD1. The V and J ends lost 9 bases and 5 bases, in that order; junction bases with no gene match: 8. The CDR3 has 14 residues. The CDR3 DNA is TGTGCCAGTAACAGGGGGCTTACGGATCAGCCCCAGCATTTT. Protein: CASNRGLTDQPQHF.

By sample share, this clonotype is medium-sized. The rearrangement uses TRBV5-1 and TRBJ2-7, with D possibly being TRBD1 (5 bases). The CDR3 covers 13 residues. Trimming removed 2 bases from V and 2 bases from J, with 8 bases in between. Germline V CDR1 and CDR2: SGHRS, YFSETQ. The CDR3 sequence: CASSFSGTYEQYF. CDR3 nucleotides: TGCGCCAGCAGCTTCTCAGGGACCTACGAGCAGTACTTC.

V gene TRBV7-2 combines with J gene TRBJ2-6; D gene ambiguous. Germline V gives CDR1 SGHTA, CDR2 FQGNSA. The germline V and J ends were trimmed by 5 bases and 0 bases, with 8 bases remaining between them. The CDR3 is made up of 15 amino acids. In nucleotides, the CDR3 is TGTGCCAGCAGCCGTCGGAGCTCTGGGGCCAACGTCCTGACTTTC. This codes for CASSRRSSGANVLTF.

This sequence joins TRBV5-6 and TRBJ1-1; possible D gene TRBD1, 6 bases. V was cut by 3 bases and J by 12 bases, with 15 bases left in between. The CDR3 loop spans 12 amino acids. CDR1 is SGHDT, CDR2 YYEEEE, per germline. This chain's CDR3 is CASSWGNRVTFF. The CDR3 DNA sequence: TGTGCCAGCAGCTGGGGGAACAGGGTGACTTTCTTT.

This clonotype was picked up a small number of times. CDR3 in amino acids: CASRGEYTEAFF. In DNA form, the CDR3 reads TGTGCCAGCCGTGGGGAATACACTGAAGCTTTCTTT. The chain couples TRBV7-9 to TRBJ1-1; D remains ambiguous. From germline, CDR1 is SEHNR and CDR2 FQNEAQ (reference sequence). V was pared by 8 bases and J by 3 bases, with 10 bases between. The CDR3 is 12 residues long.

V is TRBV29-1 and J is TRBJ2-1, with 7 positions matching TRBD1. This CDR3 spans 13 amino acids. Trimming at V came to 6 bases and at J to 12 bases, leaving 14 bases not matched to a gene. CDR1 is SQVTM and CDR2 is ANQGSEA in the germline V gene. In nucleotides, the CDR3 is TGCAGCGTCTCCCTTACAACAGGGGCCGGGCAGTTCTTC. This gives the protein CSVSLTTGAGQFF.

This clonotype was seen a few times. The chain combines TRBV29-1 with TRBJ2-4; TRBD1 might be the D (5 bases). CDR3 length: 12 amino acids. Germline CDR1 SQVTM, CDR2 ANQGSEA. Trimming pared 6 bases from V and 7 bases from J, leaving 13 bases between. CDR3 loop: CSVKLGLNIQYF. In DNA, the CDR3 is TGCAGCGTCAAGTTGGGGCTGAACATTCAGTACTTC.

The rearrangement links TRBV24-1 to TRBJ2-1; TRBD2 matches at 13 bases. The CDR3 length is 17 residues. In germline, CDR1 is KGHDR, CDR2 SFDVKD. The V and J ends lost 4 bases and 7 bases, in that order; junction bases with no gene match: 9. The CDR3 reads CATSDLTSGRAPNEQFF. CDR3 sequence (DNA): TGTGCCACCAGTGACCTTACTAGCGGGAGGGCCCCAAATGAGCAGTTCTTC.

This clonotype came up a few times. The chain has TRBV4-1 and TRBJ2-5; D gene unclear. This CDR3 is 15 amino acids long. Trimming stripped 4 bases from V and 0 bases from J, with 12 bases between. The V gene's germline CDR1 is MGHRA and CDR2 YSYEKL. The CDR3 nucleotides read TGCGCCAGCAGCCTCCACCCCAGGTACCAAGAGACCCAGTACTTC. It specifies CASSLHPRYQETQYF.

The chain couples TRBV19 to TRBJ1-5; no definite D call. There are 15 residues in the CDR3. Deletions cut 3 bases from V and 0 bases from J, with 9 bases between. From germline, CDR1 is LNHDA and CDR2 SQIVND (reference sequence). The CDR3 coding sequence is TGTGCCAGTAGTATGGGTCTCTATAGCAATCAGCCCCAGCATTTT. Its protein product is CASSMGLYSNQPQHF.

The chain joins TRBV9 to TRBJ2-1; D gene unclear. The CDR3 has 11 residues. V lost 7 bases and J 6 bases, leaving 8 bases between the germline ends. Germline-derived CDR1 and CDR2 are SGDLS and YYNGEE. Written as DNA, the CDR3 is TGTGCCAGCCAAGGACCCAATGAGCAGTTCTTC. It translates to CASQGPNEQFF. Full variable domain (missing parts from reference TRBV9 and TRBJ2-1): DSGVTQTPKHLITATGQRVTLRCSPRSGDLSVYWYQQSLDQGLQFLIQYYNGEERAKGNILERFSAQQFPDLHSELNLSSLELGDSALYFCASQGPNEQFFGPGTRLTVL.

This clonotype was seen a handful of times. The chain employs TRBV19 and TRBJ2-1; 8 bases are shared with TRBD2. The germline gives CDR1 LNHDA, CDR2 SQIVND (reference sequence). V was clipped by 9 bases and J by 5 bases; unmatched bases: 12. The CDR3 runs 15 residues. The CDR3 spells CASKPGGSGHNEQFF. The CDR3 coding sequence is TGTGCCAGCAAACCGGGGGGGTCCGGCCACAATGAGCAGTTCTTC.

The CDR3 bases are TGCGCCAGCAGCCCAATAGCGGGAGGGCCCGGAGAGACCCAGTACTTC. Amino acid sequence: CASSPIAGGPGETQYF. The J gene is TRBJ2-5, the V gene TRBV5-1; 11 bases map to TRBD2. Trimming cost V 4 bases and J 4 bases; bases outside gene matches: 9. Germline CDR1 and CDR2: SGHRS and YFSETQ. CDR3 length equals 16 residues.

The sample holds one count of this clonotype. V usage is TRBV9 and J usage is TRBJ1-2, with D unclear. The CDR3 is made up of 15 amino acids. CDR1 and CDR2 (germline): SGDLS, YYNGEE. The ends were cut back, 0 bases at V and 8 bases at J, with 17 bases in the middle. The DNA of the CDR3 is TGTGCCAGCAGCGTAGCCCTCAGCTTTCAAAGCGGCTACACCTTC. It yields the protein CASSVALSFQSGYTF.

This chain connects TRBV18 to TRBJ1-5; D might be TRBD1 (5 bases). Per germline, CDR1 KGHSH and CDR2 LQKENI. The CDR3 totals 15 residues. Trimming removed 3 bases at V and 6 bases at J, with 15 bases between. CDR3 sequence reads: CASSPGRGRGQPQHF. CDR3 in DNA: TGTGCCAGCTCACCGGGTAGGGGTAGGGGTCAGCCCCAGCATTTT.